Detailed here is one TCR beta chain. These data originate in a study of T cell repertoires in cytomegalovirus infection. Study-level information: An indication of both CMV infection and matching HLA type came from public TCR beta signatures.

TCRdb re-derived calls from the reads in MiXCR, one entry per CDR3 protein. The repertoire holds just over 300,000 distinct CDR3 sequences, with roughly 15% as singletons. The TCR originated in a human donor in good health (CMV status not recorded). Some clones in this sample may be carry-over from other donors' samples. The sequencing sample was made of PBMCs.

The chain's CDR3 is CASSWSGNTEAFF. CDR3 coding DNA: TGTGCCAGCAGTTGGTCAGGGAACACTGAAGCTTTCTTT. The rearrangement links TRBV12-3 or TRBV12-4 to TRBJ1-1; D not resolved. CDR3 size: 13 residues. V was pared by 4 bases and J by 1 base, with 7 bases between.